The source of this T cell receptor beta chain is a study of T cell changes during pregnancy in multiple sclerosis. The CDR3 sequence is 17 residues long. Unmatched junction bases numbered 10, after V lost 5 bases and J lost 0 bases. Germline assignment: CDR1 SEHNR and CDR2 FQNEAQ (reference sequence). Only in-frame clones appear in the TCRdb table, and some are missing; sequencing was by immunoSEQ multiplex PCR. The table has more than 40,000 clones, about 91% seen once. The TCR originated in a female donor with multiple sclerosis, enrolled in a pregnancy study. The material sequenced was CD8+ T cells from peripheral blood mononuclear cells, taken after pregnancy. The gene calls are TRBV7-9 and TRBJ2-1, with 7 bases lining up with TRBD2. CDR3 in amino acids: CASSPTSASSSYNEQFF. Here the CDR3 DNA reads TGTGCCAGCAGCCCTACTAGCGCTTCTAGCTCCTACAATGAGCAGTTCTTC.